The TCR beta chain under discussion was sequenced for a study of memory CD4+ T cells and cytomegalovirus serostatus. Study outcomes and limitations: Each of approximately 70 CMV-associated TCRbeta sequences occurred in one to five individuals.

Original processing methods: Out-of-frame sequences were removed, leaving roughly 2.1 million distinct TCRbeta sequences. TCRdb's copy holds only in-frame clones and misses some; the assay was immunoSEQ multiplex PCR. The V and J calls and clone size were taken over from that table, and D and trimming were inferred from the DNA. Of tens of thousands of clones listed, more than 70% are singletons. Note on this clone: Its antigen is not identified.

The sort gate was single viable CD3+CD4+CD8-CD45RO+ cells for memory CD4+ T cells. Serostatus was set by detecting CMV pp150, pp28, p38, p52 IgG. This CDR3 contains 13 residues. Germline V gene sequence: CDR1 KGHSH, CDR2 LQKENI. V trimming: 4 bases; J trimming: 8 bases; junction bases outside the gene matches: 3. The TCR comes from an adult in good health and CMV-seronegative. The chain combines TRBV18 with TRBJ1-4; 8 bases are a match to TRBD1. The material sequenced was memory CD4+ T cells from blood. The chain's CDR3 is CASSRQGMEKLFF. The CDR3 DNA is TGTGCCAGCTCACGACAGGGGATGGAAAAACTGTTTTTT.